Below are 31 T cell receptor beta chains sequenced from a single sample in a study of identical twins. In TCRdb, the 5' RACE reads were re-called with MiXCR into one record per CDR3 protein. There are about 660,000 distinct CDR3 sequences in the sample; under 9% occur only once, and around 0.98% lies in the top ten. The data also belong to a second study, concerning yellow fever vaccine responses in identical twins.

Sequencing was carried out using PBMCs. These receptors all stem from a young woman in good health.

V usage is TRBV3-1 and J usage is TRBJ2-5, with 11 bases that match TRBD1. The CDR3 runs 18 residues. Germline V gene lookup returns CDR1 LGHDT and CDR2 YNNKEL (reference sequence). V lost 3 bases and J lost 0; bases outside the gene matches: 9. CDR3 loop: CASSQDRGRRLYQETQYF. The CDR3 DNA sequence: TGTGCCAGCAGCCAGGACAGGGGGCGCAGGTTATACCAAGAGACCCAGTACTTC.

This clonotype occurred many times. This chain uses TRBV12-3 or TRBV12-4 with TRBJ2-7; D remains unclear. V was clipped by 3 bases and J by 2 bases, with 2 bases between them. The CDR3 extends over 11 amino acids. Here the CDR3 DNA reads TGTGCCAGCAGTTTTACCTACGAGCAGTACTTC. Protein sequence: CASSFTYEQYF.

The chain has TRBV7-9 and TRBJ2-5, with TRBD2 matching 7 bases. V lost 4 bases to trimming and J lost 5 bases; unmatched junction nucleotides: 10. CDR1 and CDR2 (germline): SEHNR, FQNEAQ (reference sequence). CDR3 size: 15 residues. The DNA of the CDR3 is TGTGCCAGCAGCTCCCTACTAGCGCCCCTCGAGACCCAGTACTTC. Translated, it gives CASSSLLAPLETQYF. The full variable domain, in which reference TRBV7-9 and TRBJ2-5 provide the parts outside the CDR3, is DTGVSQNPRHKITKRGQNVTFRCDPISEHNRLYWYRQTLGQGPEFLTYFQNEAQLEKSRLLSDRFSAERPKGSFSTLEIQRTEQGDSAMYLCASSSLLAPLETQYFGPGTRLLVL.

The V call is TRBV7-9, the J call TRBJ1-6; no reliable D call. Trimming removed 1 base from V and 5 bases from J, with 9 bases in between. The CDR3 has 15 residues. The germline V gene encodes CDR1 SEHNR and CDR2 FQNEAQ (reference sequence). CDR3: CASSLGGVDNSPLHF. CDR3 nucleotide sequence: TGTGCCAGCAGCTTAGGAGGAGTCGATAATTCACCCCTCCACTTT.

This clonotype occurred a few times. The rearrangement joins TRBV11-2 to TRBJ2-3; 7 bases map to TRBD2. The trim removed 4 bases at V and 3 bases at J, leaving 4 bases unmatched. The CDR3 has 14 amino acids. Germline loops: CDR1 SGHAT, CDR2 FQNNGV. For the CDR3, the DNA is TGTGCCAGCAGCTCTGGGACTATTACAGATACGCAGTATTTT. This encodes CASSSGTITDTQYF.

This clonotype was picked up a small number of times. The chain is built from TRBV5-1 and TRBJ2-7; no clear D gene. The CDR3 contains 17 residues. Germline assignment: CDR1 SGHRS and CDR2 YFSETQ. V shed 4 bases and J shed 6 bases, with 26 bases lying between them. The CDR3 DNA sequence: TGCGCCAGCAGCCCTCTCCGGAAGGACCCCTTGACGGGCGAGCAGTACTTC. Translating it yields CASSPLRKDPLTGEQYF.

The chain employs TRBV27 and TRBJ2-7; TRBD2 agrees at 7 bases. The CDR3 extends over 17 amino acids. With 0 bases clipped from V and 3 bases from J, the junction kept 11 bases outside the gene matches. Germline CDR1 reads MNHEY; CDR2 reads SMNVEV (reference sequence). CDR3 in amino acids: CASSLSRGGSYFYEQYF. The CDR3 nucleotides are TGTGCCAGCAGTTTATCGAGGGGCGGGAGTTATTTCTACGAGCAGTACTTC.

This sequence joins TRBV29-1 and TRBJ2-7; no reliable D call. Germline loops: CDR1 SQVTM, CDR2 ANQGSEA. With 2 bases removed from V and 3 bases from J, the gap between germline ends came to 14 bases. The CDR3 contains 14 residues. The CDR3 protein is CSVELDKSGYEQYF. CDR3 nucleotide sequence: TGCAGCGTTGAACTGGATAAATCGGGCTACGAGCAGTACTTC.

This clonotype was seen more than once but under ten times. CDR3 residues: CASSLTPEGNQPQHF. The CDR3 DNA is TGCGCCAGCAGCCTTACTCCGGAGGGCAATCAGCCCCAGCATTTT. The rearrangement joins TRBV4-1 to TRBJ1-5; D unclear. Germline CDR1 MGHRA, CDR2 YSYEKL. CDR3 size: 15 residues. Between the trimmed V and J ends, which lost 4 bases and 2 bases, there was a span of 12 bases.

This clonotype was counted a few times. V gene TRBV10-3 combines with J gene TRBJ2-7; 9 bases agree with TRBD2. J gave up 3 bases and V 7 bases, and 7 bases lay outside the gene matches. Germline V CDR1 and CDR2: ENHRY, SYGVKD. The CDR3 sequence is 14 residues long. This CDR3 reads CAIKYSGSLYEQYF. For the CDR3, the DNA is TGTGCCATCAAGTATAGCGGGAGTCTCTACGAGCAGTACTTC.

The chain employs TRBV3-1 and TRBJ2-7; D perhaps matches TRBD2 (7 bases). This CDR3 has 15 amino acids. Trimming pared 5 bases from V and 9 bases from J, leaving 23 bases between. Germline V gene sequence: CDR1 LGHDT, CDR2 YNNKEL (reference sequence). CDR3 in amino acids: CASSAGDTSITGQYF. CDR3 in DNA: TGTGCCAGCAGCGCGGGGGACACCTCCATTACTGGGCAGTACTTC.

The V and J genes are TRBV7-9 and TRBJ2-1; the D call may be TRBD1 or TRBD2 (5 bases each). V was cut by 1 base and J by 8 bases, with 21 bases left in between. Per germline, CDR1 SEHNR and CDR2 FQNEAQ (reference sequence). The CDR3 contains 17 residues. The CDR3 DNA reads TGTGCCAGCAGCTTAGGTCTGGCGGGTCGGGGCCGGGATGAGCAGTTCTTC. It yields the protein CASSLGLAGRGRDEQFF. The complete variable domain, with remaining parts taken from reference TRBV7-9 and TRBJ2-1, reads DTGVSQNPRHKITKRGQNVTFRCDPISEHNRLYWYRQTLGQGPEFLTYFQNEAQLEKSRLLSDRFSAERPKGSFSTLEIQRTEQGDSAMYLCASSLGLAGRGRDEQFFGPGTRLTVL.

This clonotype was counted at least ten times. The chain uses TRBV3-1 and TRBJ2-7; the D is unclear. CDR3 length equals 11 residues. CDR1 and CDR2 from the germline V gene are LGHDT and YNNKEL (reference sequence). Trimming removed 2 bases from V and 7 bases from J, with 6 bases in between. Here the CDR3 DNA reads TGTGCCAGCAGCCAAACTGGGGAGCAGTACTTC. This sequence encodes CASSQTGEQYF.

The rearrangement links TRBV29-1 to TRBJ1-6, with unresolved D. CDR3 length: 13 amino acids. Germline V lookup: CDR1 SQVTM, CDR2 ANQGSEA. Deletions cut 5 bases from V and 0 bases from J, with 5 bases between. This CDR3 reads CSVSSSYNSPLHF. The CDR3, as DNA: TGCAGCGTTTCCAGCTCCTATAATTCACCCCTCCACTTT.

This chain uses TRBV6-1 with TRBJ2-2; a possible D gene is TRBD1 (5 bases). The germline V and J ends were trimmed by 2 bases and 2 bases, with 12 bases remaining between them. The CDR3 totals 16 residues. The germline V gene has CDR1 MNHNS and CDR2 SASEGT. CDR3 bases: TGTGCCAGCAGTGAACGAGACAGCATTAACACCGGGGAGCTGTTTTTT. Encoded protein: CASSERDSINTGELFF.

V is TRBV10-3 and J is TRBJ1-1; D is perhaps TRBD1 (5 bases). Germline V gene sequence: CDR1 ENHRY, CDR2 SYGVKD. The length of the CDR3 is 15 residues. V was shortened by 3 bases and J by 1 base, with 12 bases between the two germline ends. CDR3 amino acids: CAISEPGLPNTEAFF. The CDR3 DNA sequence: TGTGCCATCAGTGAACCGGGACTCCCGAACACTGAAGCTTTCTTT.

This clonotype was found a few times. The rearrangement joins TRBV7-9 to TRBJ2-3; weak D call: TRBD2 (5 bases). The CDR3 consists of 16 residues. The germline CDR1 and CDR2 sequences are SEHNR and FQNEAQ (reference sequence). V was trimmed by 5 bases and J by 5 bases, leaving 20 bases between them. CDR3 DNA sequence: TGTGCCAGCAGCCCAGAGGGCGCTCAGGTGGGAGATACGCAGTATTTT. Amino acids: CASSPEGAQVGDTQYF.

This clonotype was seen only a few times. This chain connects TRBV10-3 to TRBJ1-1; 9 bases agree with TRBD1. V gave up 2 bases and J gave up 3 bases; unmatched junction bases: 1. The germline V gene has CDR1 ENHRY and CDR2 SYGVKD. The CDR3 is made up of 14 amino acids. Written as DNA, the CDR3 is TGTGCCATCAGTGAGGACAGGGGGTACACTGAAGCTTTCTTT. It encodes CAISEDRGYTEAFF.

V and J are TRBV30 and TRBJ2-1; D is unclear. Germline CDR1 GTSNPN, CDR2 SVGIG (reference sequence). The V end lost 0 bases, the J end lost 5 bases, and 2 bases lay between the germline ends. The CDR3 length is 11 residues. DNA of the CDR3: TGTGCCTGGAGTGTCGACAATGAGCAGTTCTTC. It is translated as CAWSVDNEQFF.

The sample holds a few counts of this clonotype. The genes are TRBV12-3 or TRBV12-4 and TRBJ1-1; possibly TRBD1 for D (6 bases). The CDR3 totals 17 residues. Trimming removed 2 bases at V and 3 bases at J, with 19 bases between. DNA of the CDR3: TGTGCCAGCAGTTTAAAGGGTACAGGGCCAGGGTACACTGAAGCTTTCTTT. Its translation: CASSLKGTGPGYTEAFF.

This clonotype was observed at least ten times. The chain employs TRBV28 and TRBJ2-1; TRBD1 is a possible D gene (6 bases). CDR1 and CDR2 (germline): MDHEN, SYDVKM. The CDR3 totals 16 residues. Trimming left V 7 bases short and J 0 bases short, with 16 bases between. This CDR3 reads CASTEGGSSSYNEQFF. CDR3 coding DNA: TGTGCCAGCACAGAAGGGGGATCTAGCTCCTACAATGAGCAGTTCTTC.

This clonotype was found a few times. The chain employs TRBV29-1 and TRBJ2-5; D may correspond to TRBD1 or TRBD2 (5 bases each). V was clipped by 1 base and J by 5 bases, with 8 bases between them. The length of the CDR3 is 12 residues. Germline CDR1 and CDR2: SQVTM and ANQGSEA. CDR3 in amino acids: CSVEGGTETQYF. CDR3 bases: TGCAGCGTTGAAGGGGGGACGGAGACCCAGTACTTC.

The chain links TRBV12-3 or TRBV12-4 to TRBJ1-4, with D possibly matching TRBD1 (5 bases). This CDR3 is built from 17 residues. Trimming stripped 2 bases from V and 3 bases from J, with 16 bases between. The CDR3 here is CASSLRDGGLSNEKLFF. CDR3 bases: TGTGCCAGCAGTTTACGGGACGGAGGGCTGTCTAATGAAAAACTGTTTTTT.

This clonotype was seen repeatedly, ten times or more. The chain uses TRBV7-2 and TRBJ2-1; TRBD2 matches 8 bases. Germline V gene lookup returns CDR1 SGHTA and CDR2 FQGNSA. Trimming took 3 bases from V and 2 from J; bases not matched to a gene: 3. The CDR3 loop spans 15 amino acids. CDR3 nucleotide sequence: TGTGCCAGCAGCTTTAGCGGGGAAACCTACAATGAGCAGTTCTTC. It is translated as CASSFSGETYNEQFF.

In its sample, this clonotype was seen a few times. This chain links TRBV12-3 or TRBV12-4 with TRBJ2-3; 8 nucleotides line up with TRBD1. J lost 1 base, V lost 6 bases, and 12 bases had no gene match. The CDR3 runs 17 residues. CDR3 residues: CASSSYKPGQGTDTQYF. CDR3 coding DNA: TGTGCCAGCAGCTCGTATAAGCCGGGACAGGGCACAGATACGCAGTATTTT.

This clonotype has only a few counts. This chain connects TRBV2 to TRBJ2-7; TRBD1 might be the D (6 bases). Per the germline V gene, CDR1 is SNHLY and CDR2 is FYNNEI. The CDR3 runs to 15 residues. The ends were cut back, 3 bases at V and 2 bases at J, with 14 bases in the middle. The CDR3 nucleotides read TGTGCCAGCAGTGATTACTGGACAGCGACCTACGAGCAGTACTTC. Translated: CASSDYWTATYEQYF.

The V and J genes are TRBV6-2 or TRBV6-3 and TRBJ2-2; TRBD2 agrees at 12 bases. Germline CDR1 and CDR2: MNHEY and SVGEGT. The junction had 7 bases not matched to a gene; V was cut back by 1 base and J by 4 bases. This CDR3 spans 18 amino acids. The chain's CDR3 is CASSYFGASGRGTGELFF. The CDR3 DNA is TGTGCCAGCAGTTACTTCGGAGCTAGCGGGAGGGGCACCGGGGAGCTGTTTTTT.

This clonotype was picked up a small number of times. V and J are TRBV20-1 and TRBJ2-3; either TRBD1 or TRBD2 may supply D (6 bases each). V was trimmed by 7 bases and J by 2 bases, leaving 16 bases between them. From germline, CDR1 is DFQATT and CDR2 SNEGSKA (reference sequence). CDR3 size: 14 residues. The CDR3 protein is CSETRRGVTDTQYF. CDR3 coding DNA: TGCAGTGAAACGCGTAGGGGGGTCACAGATACGCAGTATTTT.

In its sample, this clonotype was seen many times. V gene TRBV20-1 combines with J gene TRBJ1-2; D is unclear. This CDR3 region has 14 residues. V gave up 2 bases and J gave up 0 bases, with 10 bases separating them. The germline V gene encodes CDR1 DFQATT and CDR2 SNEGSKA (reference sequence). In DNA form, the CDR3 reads TGCAGTGCTAGAATCGGATTAGCTAACTATGGCTACACCTTC. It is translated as CSARIGLANYGYTF.

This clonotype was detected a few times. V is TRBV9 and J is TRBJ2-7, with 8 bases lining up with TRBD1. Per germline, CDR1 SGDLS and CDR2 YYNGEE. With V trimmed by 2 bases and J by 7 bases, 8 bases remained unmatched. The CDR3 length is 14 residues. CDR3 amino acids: CASSVLDRVGEQYF. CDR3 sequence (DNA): TGTGCCAGCAGCGTCTTGGACAGGGTGGGGGAGCAGTACTTC.

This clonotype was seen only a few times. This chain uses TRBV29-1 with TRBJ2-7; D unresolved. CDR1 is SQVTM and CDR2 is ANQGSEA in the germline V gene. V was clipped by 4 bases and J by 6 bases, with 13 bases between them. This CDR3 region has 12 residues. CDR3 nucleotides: TGCAGCGTTGTAGTGGATGTACTCGAGCAGTACTTC. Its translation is CSVVVDVLEQYF.